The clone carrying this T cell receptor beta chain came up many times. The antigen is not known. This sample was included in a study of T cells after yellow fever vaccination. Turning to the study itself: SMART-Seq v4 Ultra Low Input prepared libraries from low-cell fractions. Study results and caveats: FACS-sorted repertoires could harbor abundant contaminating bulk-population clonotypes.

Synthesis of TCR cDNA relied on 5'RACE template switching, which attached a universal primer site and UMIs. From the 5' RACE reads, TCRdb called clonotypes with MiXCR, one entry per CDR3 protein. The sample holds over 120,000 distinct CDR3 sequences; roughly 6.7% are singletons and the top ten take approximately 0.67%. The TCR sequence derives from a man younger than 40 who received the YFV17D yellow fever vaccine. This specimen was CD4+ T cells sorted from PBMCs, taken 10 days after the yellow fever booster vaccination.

CDR3 loop: CASGTSGSSYEQYF. The DNA of the CDR3 is TGCGCCAGCGGGACTAGCGGAAGCTCCTACGAGCAGTACTTC. The V gene is TRBV5-1, the J gene TRBJ2-7; 11 bases are a match to TRBD2. This CDR3 spans 14 amino acids. Germline V lookup: CDR1 SGHRS, CDR2 YFSETQ. V trimming: 7 bases; J trimming: 0 bases; junction bases outside the gene matches: 3.